Shown below are 15 T cell receptor beta chains from a single sample sequenced in a study of blood T cell repertoires in COVID-19. Assay: immunoSEQ multiplex PCR; the TCRdb copy retains only in-frame clones and omits some. Here the sample spans 150,000 to 200,000 clones, about nine tenths being singletons. Sequencing was performed on peripheral blood. The receptors here all came from a man in his 60s with acute or convalescent COVID-19.

V gene TRBV19 combines with J gene TRBJ1-1, with D perhaps matching TRBD1 (6 bases). V lost 5 bases to trimming and J lost 3 bases, with 13 bases between them. CDR3 length: 14 residues. Germline V gene lookup returns CDR1 LNHDA and CDR2 SQIVND (reference sequence). The CDR3 DNA is TGTGCCAGTAGTTACAGGGATCTTCACACTGAAGCTTTCTTT. Protein product: CASSYRDLHTEAFF.

The rearrangement links TRBV5-1 to TRBJ2-2; D gene unclear. The CDR3 runs 14 residues. Germline CDR1 is SGHRS and CDR2 is YFSETQ. V was shortened by 0 bases and J by 3 bases, with 6 bases between the two germline ends. The CDR3 protein is CASSLGQYTGELFF. DNA for the CDR3: TGCGCCAGCAGCTTGGGGCAGTACACCGGGGAGCTGTTTTTT.

This sequence joins TRBV29-1 and TRBJ2-7, with 7 bases that match TRBD1. V gave up 3 bases and J gave up 0 bases; unmatched junction bases: 5. There are 14 residues in the CDR3. The germline CDR1 and CDR2 sequences are SQVTM and ANQGSEA. The CDR3 sequence is CSVESAGGSYEQYF. The CDR3 DNA follows: TGCAGCGTTGAGAGCGCAGGGGGCTCCTACGAGCAGTACTTC.

The chain combines TRBV5-6 with TRBJ2-3; tentatively, D is TRBD2 (5 bases). This CDR3 comprises 15 residues. From germline, CDR1 is SGHDT and CDR2 YYEEEE. V shed 1 base and J shed 5 bases, with 14 bases lying between them. The CDR3 DNA follows: TGTGCCAGCAGCTTGAATTTTAGGGAGCAAGATACGCAGTATTTT. Its translation is CASSLNFREQDTQYF.

The sample holds a few counts of this clone. J is TRBJ2-5 and V is TRBV3-1 (or the pseudogene TRBV3-2); possibly TRBD2 for D (6 bases). CDR1 and CDR2 from the germline V gene are LGHDT and YNNKEL (reference sequence). The V end was cut by 5 bases, the J end by 4 bases, with 14 bases between. The CDR3 spans 14 residues. The CDR3 region is CASSVLASAETQYF. The CDR3 region has the DNA TGTGCCAGCAGCGTACTAGCATCGGCAGAGACCCAGTACTTC.

The chain uses TRBV6-6 and TRBJ2-5, with 7 bases fitting TRBD2. Germline CDR1 reads MNHNY; CDR2 reads SVGAGI (reference sequence). Trimming removed 2 bases from V and 2 bases from J; junction bases left unmatched: 8. This CDR3 is 16 amino acids long. CDR3 sequence (DNA): TGTGCCAGCAGTTACGGGGTAGCGGGCCCTCAAGAGACCCAGTACTTC. Translated: CASSYGVAGPQETQYF.

The V call is TRBV14, the J call TRBJ1-1, with D uncertain. V lost 1 base and J lost 4, with 7 bases in between. Germline V gene sequence: CDR1 SGHDN, CDR2 FVKESK. The CDR3 is 13 amino acids. The CDR3 DNA sequence: TGTGCCAGCAGCCAAGTACAGTTCACTGAAGCTTTCTTT. Its translation: CASSQVQFTEAFF.

The chain links TRBV19 to TRBJ1-3, with D tentatively TRBD1 (5 bases). The CDR3 is 15 amino acids. Germline V gives CDR1 LNHDA, CDR2 SQIVND (reference sequence). Between the trimmed V and J ends, which lost 3 bases and 0 bases, there was a span of 9 bases. CDR3 loop: CASSMRDLSGNTIYF. The CDR3 DNA reads TGTGCCAGTAGTATGCGGGACCTCTCTGGAAACACCATATATTTT.

The rearrangement joins TRBV10-3 to TRBJ2-3, with D possibly TRBD1 on 5 matching bases. From germline, CDR1 is ENHRY and CDR2 SYGVKD. The V end lost 9 bases, the J end lost 1 base, and 11 bases lay between the germline ends. This CDR3 is 13 amino acids long. Here the CDR3 reads CAIQGRGTDTQYF. The CDR3 DNA follows: TGTGCCATTCAGGGCAGGGGCACAGATACGCAGTATTTT.

The gene calls are TRBV29-1 and TRBJ1-2, with 8 nucleotides matching TRBD1. The germline V gene has CDR1 SQVTM and CDR2 ANQGSEA. The CDR3 runs 13 residues. Losses at the gene ends were 6 bases for V and 6 bases for J; bases not matched to a gene: 9. The CDR3 nucleotides read TGCAGCGTAGCGGGACAGGCCTACGATGGCTACACCTTC. Its protein product is CSVAGQAYDGYTF.

This chain uses TRBV7-2 with TRBJ2-2; the match to TRBD1 covers 9 bases. J lost 4 bases, V lost 1 base, and 4 bases had no gene match. Germline V gene sequence: CDR1 SGHTA, CDR2 FQGNSA. This CDR3 contains 16 residues. The CDR3 nucleotides are TGTGCCAGCAGCTTAGTGGGGACAGGGCCCACCGGGGAGCTGTTTTTT. It specifies CASSLVGTGPTGELFF.

This rearrangement joins TRBV30 to TRBJ2-7, with a possible D match to TRBD2 (5 bases). CDR3 length: 11 amino acids. Germline CDR1 is GTSNPN and CDR2 is SVGIG (reference sequence). Trimming took off 2 bases at V and 6 bases at J, with 8 bases between the two ends. Here the CDR3 DNA reads TGTGCCTGGAGTCCACGGGGCGAGCAGTACTTC. It specifies CAWSPRGEQYF. The whole variable domain, filled in from reference TRBV30 and TRBJ2-7, reads SQTIHQWPATLVQPVGSPLSLECTVEGTSNPNLYWYRQAAGRGLQLLFYSVGIGQISSEVPQNLSASRPQDRQFILSSKKLLLSDSGFYLCAWSPRGEQYFGPGTRLTVT.

The chain couples TRBV15 to TRBJ1-1; D remains unclear. The CDR3 runs 13 residues. Trimming left V 1 base short and J 6 bases short, with 9 bases between. Germline values: CDR1 LNHNV, CDR2 YYDKDF (reference sequence). CDR3 amino acids: CATSRGGGAEAFF. CDR3 nucleotides: TGTGCCACCAGCAGAGGGGGAGGAGCTGAAGCTTTCTTT.

V is TRBV6-5 and J is TRBJ1-1; D call uncertain. V was clipped by 5 bases and J by 0 bases, with 10 bases between them. CDR1 is MNHEY, CDR2 SVGAGI, per germline. This CDR3 is 14 amino acids long. CDR3 nucleotides: TGTGCCAGCAGTCCCACGACACTGAACACTGAAGCTTTCTTT. This sequence encodes CASSPTTLNTEAFF.

The chain combines TRBV6-5 with TRBJ1-6; 8 positions match TRBD1. Germline V gives CDR1 MNHEY, CDR2 SVGAGI. The CDR3 has 14 amino acids. V lost 1 base and J lost 8; bases outside the gene matches: 1. This CDR3 reads CASSYLTGDSPLHF. CDR3 DNA: TGTGCCAGCAGTTACTTGACAGGGGATTCACCCCTCCACTTT.